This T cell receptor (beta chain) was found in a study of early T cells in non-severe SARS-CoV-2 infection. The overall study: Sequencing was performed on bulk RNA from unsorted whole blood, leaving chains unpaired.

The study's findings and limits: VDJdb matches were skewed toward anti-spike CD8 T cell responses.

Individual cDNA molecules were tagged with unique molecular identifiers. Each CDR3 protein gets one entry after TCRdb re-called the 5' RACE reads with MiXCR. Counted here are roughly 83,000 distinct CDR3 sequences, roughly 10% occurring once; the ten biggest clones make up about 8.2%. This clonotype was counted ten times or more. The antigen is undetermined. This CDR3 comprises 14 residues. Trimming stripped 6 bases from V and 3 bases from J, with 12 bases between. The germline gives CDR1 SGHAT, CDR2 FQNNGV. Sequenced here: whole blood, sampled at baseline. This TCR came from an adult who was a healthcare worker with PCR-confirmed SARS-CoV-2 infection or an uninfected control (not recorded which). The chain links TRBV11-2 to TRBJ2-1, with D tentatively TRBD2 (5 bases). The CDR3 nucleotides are TGTGCCAGCAGTCGGACTGACCGCTACAATGAGCAGTTCTTC. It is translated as CASSRTDRYNEQFF.